This T cell receptor beta chain was recovered during a study of cytomegalovirus exposure and HLA in healthy donors listed by TCRdb under 2017. Turning to the overall study: An earlier analysis of some 620 of the donors reported approximately 280 Gb of sequence data and about 120 million unique TCR beta sequences obtained from roughly 170 million T cells. An early release that covered around 590 HLA-typed donors contained approximately 300 gigabases of sequencing data and 65 million to 100 million unique TCR sequences. The genetic ancestry cluster associated with self-reported Caucasian donors included 81% of the approximately 410 genotyped donors. The study aimed to test whether signatures of past pathogen exposure could be identified by cataloging public T cell receptors. The study profiled the T cell repertoires of more than 500 subjects by immunosequencing and related them to cytomegalovirus serostatus. Along with the approximately 650-subject first cohort, a separate validation cohort of some 130 different subjects was used. The study combined high-throughput TCR immunosequencing, statistical association of individual TCRs with disease status, and machine learning to predict cytomegalovirus infection status. In a later analysis, previously published TCR beta repertoires from several hundred donors were re-analyzed and high-resolution HLA genotyping was added so that TCR occurrence patterns could be studied. The later analysis used no new phenotypic data to find candidate immune exposures, relying instead on TCR beta sequences and their occurrence across donors. An earlier analysis of 500 to 650 of the donors applied high-throughput TCR beta sequencing to assess whether each TCR beta V gene segment acted as functional or pseudogenic. Donor age, sex, ethnicity and CMV serostatus were compiled together with the repertoire data. In a later genetic analysis, genome-wide SNP genotypes for about 55% of the roughly 670 donors were used, and that subset was treated as a discovery cohort. Every repertoire in the discovery cohort had been generated on one and the same sequencing platform. Class I and class II HLA loci were covered by the typing at four-digit resolution. The number of donors typed differed by locus, with about 629-640 for A, B, C, DRB1 and DQB1, about 500 for DQA1, under 610 for DPA1, and approximately 470 for DPB1. A few DR-DQ haplotypes were treated as single units for association and clustering because of strong linkage in the cohort. On average, 235,054 unique TCR beta nucleotide sequences were sequenced per donor among about 400 genotyped donors of the cohort, with about 19% of those sequences being non-productive. Overall study outcomes, separate from this receptor: Several of the top co-occurrence clusters appeared to be linked to parvovirus B19, influenza, CMV and Epstein-Barr virus, according to a later analysis. A further reported finding was that TCR beta sequences accurately predicted the HLA-A and HLA-B alleles for most subjects in the first cohort. Compared with equally common non-associated chains, HLA-associated TCR beta chains in a later analysis were more clonally expanded and had lower generation probabilities. The authors suggested that the approach could potentially be generalized to other disease states and immunological phenotypes. In vitro tests confirmed that a few of the cytomegalovirus-associated TCR beta chains recognize cytomegalovirus antigens. A later analysis associated about 16,000 TCR beta sequences with specific HLA alleles at a false discovery rate of 0.05. Assigning TCR associations to individual alleles was difficult when HLA alleles, especially DR and DQ, strongly co-occurred. In a later genetic analysis, a missense DCLRE1C variant was associated with V-gene and J-gene trimming of TCR beta chains, and the association was replicated in an independent cohort. In an earlier analysis of roughly 500 of the donors, most TCR beta V segments appeared in productive rearrangements about 90% or about 30% of the time, broadly matching IMGT annotations. Linkage disequilibrium might explain the correlated functional status among segregating V segments, but an unknown experimental factor could not be ruled out. CMV serostatus was the only immune exposure information available for the cohort. A group of highly shared sequence variants was considered likely to be a technical artifact of the sequencing pipeline. Roughly uniform sequencing depth across donors was assumed in presence/absence analyses, although this assumption may not hold. Cytomegalovirus status was reported to be diagnosed by the classifier with high specificity and sensitivity in both the original and validation cohorts. In a later analysis, TCR association rates were found to vary across HLA loci, with the most associated TCRs seen for DRB1 alleles and the fewest for HLA-C alleles. Because HLA typing was missing for some donors at each locus, association tests included only the typed subset. In the study, about 150 TCR beta chains were listed as associated with cytomegalovirus. The 87-base-pair reads could not distinguish some IMGT-functional V segments, including TRBV6-2 and TRBV6-3, so those segments were excluded. In a later genetic analysis, fewer N-insertions in productive TCRs were reported among donors in an Asian-associated ancestry cluster than the roughly 700-donor mean. Across donors, most TCR sequences were observed very rarely, whereas some public TCRs were present in many individuals. Because counts were too low, more than 15 rarely observed V segments, including chromosome 9 orphons, were left out of the earlier analysis of approximately 500 of the donors. A later analysis found that most CMV-associated TCR beta chains appeared HLA-restricted, with HLA associations seemingly driven largely by CMV exposure. Only TCR beta chains were sequenced in this cohort, and the absence of alpha or paired-chain data limited detectable features.

The cohort was made up of 666 healthy bone marrow donors. All cohort members were sampled while nominally healthy, although unrecorded immune exposures were likely present. The donor tested CMV seronegative and was one of the 352 seronegative cohort members. Every donor gave a peripheral blood sample, and the peripheral blood mononuclear cells from that sample were used for TCR beta sequencing. The Qiagen DNeasy Blood Extraction Kit was used to extract genomic DNA from the blood cell samples. V was cut back by 0 bases and J by 0 bases, leaving a gap of 18 bases between them. From the germline V gene, CDR1 is MGHRA and CDR2 is YSYEKL. The CDR3 spans 19 residues, from the cysteine through the phenylalanine. Just CDR3 DNA is preserved here, 57 bases in frame from base 1. The receptor library was made with the immunoSEQ multiplex PCR assay. A mixture of 60 forward primers for TCR Vbeta segments and 13 reverse primers for TCR Jbeta segments was used in the multiplex PCR. The CDR3 region of rearranged TCR beta genes was amplified from genomic DNA by a multiplex PCR assay. On the Illumina HiSeq System, the amplified TCR beta libraries were sequenced as 87-base-pair reads. In the original analysis: Across the 640 or so repertoires, a later analysis counted 80 million or so unique TCR beta chains, roughly 11 million of which were shared by at least two donors. Raw reads were error-corrected and collapsed into unique sequences by a nearest-neighbor algorithm in which closely related sequences were merged to remove PCR and sequencing errors. Alignment of CDR3 sequences to IMGT reference sequences was used to assign V, D and J gene segments. Each retained sequence needed at least a six-nucleotide match to both a V gene segment and a J gene segment. A rearrangement counted as productive if the CDR3 had no stop codons and remained in frame with V and J, and every other rearrangement counted as non-productive. Following IMGT convention, CDR3 was defined as the stretch from the second conserved V-encoded cysteine up to the conserved J-encoded phenylalanine. Sequences without an unambiguous match to a single V gene segment were excluded from the earlier analysis of 500 to 700 of the donors. An earlier analysis of 587 of the donors classified V segments as functional when productive rearrangements were above 56.7% and as segregating when the standard deviation between donors was above 5%. To diagnose cytomegalovirus status from the catalog of TCR beta chain sequences, a statistical classification framework was built. In a later analysis, TCR nucleotide sequences were compared against IMGT/GENE-DB human TR gene sequences so that V and J genes could be assigned. A later analysis assigned CDR3 sequences and most-parsimonious VDJ recombination scenarios with the TCRdist pipeline. In a later analysis, every TCR beta chain was defined by the combination of its CDR3 amino acid sequence and its V-gene family, and reads without a unique V-gene family were dropped. In a later analysis, a few hundred highly shared, low-generation-probability nucleotide sequences were removed to address suspected cross-contamination and a sequencing artifact. A later analysis calculated a clonal expansion index for each public chain from normalized within-repertoire ranks of inferred template counts. A later analysis computed generation probabilities with a VDJ recombination model fitted to out-of-frame rearrangements, and checked the results against IGoR. In a later analysis, TCR-TCR, TCR-HLA and TCR-CMV co-occurrence was scored with hypergeometric tests, and a repertoire-size bias correction was applied to TCR pairs. False discovery rates were estimated in a later analysis by permuting HLA or CMV assignments 20 times. In a later analysis, co-occurring TCRs were grouped with DBSCAN, and TCRdist sequence similarity was added when clustering was performed within HLA-allele-positive subsets. For co-occurrence clustering, repertoires with fewer than 30,000 or more than 120,000 public chains were excluded, along with several repertoires with anomalous nucleotide sharing. In TCRdb, the immuneACCESS table is reduced to in-frame sequences with V and J assigned. These tables do not hold every clone; where another copy was compared, an unresolved V gene accounts for under half, and the others remain unexplained. V and J calls and clone size are those listed in that table; D and trimming were worked out from the DNA. Present in this sample are about 180,000 clones, roughly 75% of which were seen just once. About 1.9% of the sample rests with the top ten.

Notes on this clone: It has no known antigen specificity. No base qualities exist here, and no much larger clone lies one base off it.

The sequencing sample was made of PBMCs. This clonotype was obtained from a woman younger than 45 in good health and CMV-seronegative. The rearranged chain carries TRBV4-1 and TRBJ2-4; D gene: possibly TRBD1, on 6 matching bases. The DNA is as follows: TGCGCCAGCAGCCAAGAAATATCCAGGGGATCCGTAGCCAAAAACATTCAGTACTTC. It encodes CASSQEISRGSVAKNIQYF.